A single sample gave rise to the 20 T cell receptor beta chains below, sequenced in a study of T cell responses to AZD1222 COVID-19 vaccine. Some clones are missing from TCRdb's copy, which holds only in-frame ones; the method was immunoSEQ multiplex PCR. This table holds around 150,000 clones, around 88% found once. The sequenced sample was peripheral blood, obtained on day 0 of AZD1222 vaccination. These receptors all stem from an adult in good health.

The chain links TRBV7-6 to TRBJ2-5; D not certain. Germline V lookup: CDR1 SGHVS, CDR2 FNYEAQ. V was trimmed by 1 base and J by 2 bases, leaving 2 bases between them. The CDR3 runs 12 residues. DNA of the CDR3: TGTGCCAGCAGCTTAGGGCAAGAGACCCAGTACTTC. It translates to CASSLGQETQYF.

The V gene is TRBV28, the J gene TRBJ1-1; D gene ambiguous. The ends were cut back, 6 bases at V and 5 bases at J, with 13 bases in the middle. In germline, CDR1 is MDHEN, CDR2 SYDVKM. The CDR3 has 13 amino acids. The CDR3 region is CASSSLDGTEAFF. The CDR3 DNA follows: TGTGCCAGCAGCTCCCTAGATGGAACTGAAGCTTTCTTT.

The J gene is TRBJ2-7, the V gene TRBV27; perhaps TRBD1 as D (5 bases). V gave up 2 bases and J gave up 2 bases, with 10 bases separating them. Germline assignment: CDR1 MNHEY and CDR2 SMNVEV (reference sequence). CDR3 length: 14 amino acids. The CDR3 DNA reads as TGTGCCAGCAGTTTAGGGGAAGGGGCCTACGAGCAGTACTTC. It yields the protein CASSLGEGAYEQYF.

V is TRBV7-6 and J is TRBJ2-2; 7 nucleotides line up with TRBD2. Looked up from germline, CDR1 is SGHVS and CDR2 is FNYEAQ. J was trimmed by 6 bases and V by 3 bases; bases with no gene match: 10. CDR3 length equals 16 residues. CDR3 region: CASSLGPALAAGELFF. The CDR3 coding sequence is TGTGCCAGCAGCTTGGGTCCGGCGCTAGCGGCCGGGGAGCTGTTTTTT. Variable domain in full (rest from reference TRBV7-6 and TRBJ2-2): GAGVSQSPRYKVTKRGQDVALRCDPISGHVSLYWYRQALGQGPEFLTYFNYEAQQDKSGLPNDRFSAERPEGSISTLTIQRTEQRDSAMYRCASSLGPALAAGELFFGEGSRLTVL.

The CDR3 sequence is CASSSRQGASYGYTF. CDR3 bases: TGTGCCAGCAGCTCGCGACAGGGAGCCTCCTATGGCTACACCTTC. The chain uses TRBV7-6 and TRBJ1-2; 7 bases match TRBD1. This CDR3 comprises 15 residues. V dropped 4 bases and J dropped 4; count of bases not matched to a gene: 9. The V gene's germline CDR1 is SGHVS and CDR2 FNYEAQ.

This clone was picked up a small number of times. CDR3: CASSLVAAYEQYF. CDR3 nucleotides: TGTGCCAGCAGCTTGGTAGCGGCCTACGAGCAGTACTTC. The gene calls are TRBV5-6 and TRBJ2-7, with D tentatively TRBD2 (6 bases). Germline V gene data show CDR1 as SGHDT and CDR2 as YYEEEE. Deletions cut 0 bases from V and 2 bases from J, with 6 bases between. The CDR3 totals 13 residues.

The chain employs TRBV7-9 and TRBJ2-5; tentative D call: TRBD1 (6 bases). Trimming took off 5 bases at V and 5 bases at J, with 24 bases between the two ends. The germline V gene has CDR1 SEHNR and CDR2 FQNEAQ (reference sequence). There are 17 residues in the CDR3. Here the CDR3 DNA reads TGTGCCAGCAGCCAACACGACCTTGGGGCGAGGGGGGAGACCCAGTACTTC. Encoded protein: CASSQHDLGARGETQYF.

The gene calls are TRBV7-2 and TRBJ1-4; D unresolved. CDR3 length equals 12 residues. The V end lost 5 bases, the J end lost 11 bases, and 12 bases lay between the germline ends. Germline V gene sequence: CDR1 SGHTA, CDR2 FQGNSA. CDR3 nucleotide sequence: TGTGCCAGCAGCAACCCTTCTGAGAAACTGTTTTTT. Translated, it gives CASSNPSEKLFF.

This clone was seen only a few times. V gene TRBV6-2 or TRBV6-3 combines with J gene TRBJ2-6; TRBD2 matches at 7 bases. The trim removed 3 bases at V and 0 bases at J, leaving 17 bases unmatched. Germline V gene lookup returns CDR1 MNHEY and CDR2 SVGEGT. The CDR3 contains 21 residues. CDR3 in amino acids: CASSYLWEGWVPSSGANVLTF. The CDR3 DNA reads as TGTGCCAGCAGTTATCTGTGGGAGGGCTGGGTACCCAGCTCTGGGGCCAACGTCCTGACTTTC.

The rearrangement joins TRBV19 to TRBJ1-2; tentatively, D is TRBD1 (5 bases). Per germline, CDR1 LNHDA and CDR2 SQIVND (reference sequence). V dropped 3 bases and J dropped 0 bases, with 11 bases sitting between them. The CDR3 totals 15 residues. For the CDR3, the DNA is TGTGCCAGTAGTATCGAGGGGTTAGCTAACTATGGCTACACCTTC. This translates into CASSIEGLANYGYTF.

The rearrangement uses TRBV25-1 and TRBJ1-1; unclear D gene. Per germline, CDR1 MGHDK and CDR2 SYGVNS. The V end was cut by 4 bases, the J end by 1 base, with 10 bases between. The CDR3 loop spans 14 amino acids. DNA for the CDR3: TGTGCCAGCAGTGTAGACCTACCGAACACTGAAGCTTTCTTT. This sequence encodes CASSVDLPNTEAFF.

The chain is built from TRBV6-5 and TRBJ2-5; 11 bases fit TRBD2. This CDR3 contains 15 residues. The V gene end was trimmed by 10 bases and the J gene end by 0 bases; junction bases not matched to a gene: 7. Germline V gene data show CDR1 as MNHEY and CDR2 as SVGAGI. CDR3 bases: TGTGCCACCAAAGCGGGACTAGCGGACCAAGAGACCCAGTACTTC. Its protein product is CATKAGLADQETQYF.

The V gene is TRBV9, the J gene TRBJ2-5; no reliable D call. The CDR3 is 13 amino acids. Germline CDR1 reads SGDLS; CDR2 reads YYNGEE. The V end was cut by 0 bases, the J end by 5 bases, with 8 bases between. The CDR3 spells CASSVGGRETQYF. The CDR3 region has the DNA TGTGCCAGCAGCGTAGGGGGAAGGGAGACCCAGTACTTC.

The J gene is TRBJ2-5, the V gene TRBV5-4; TRBD1 aligns across 8 bases. From germline, CDR1 is SGHNT and CDR2 YYREEE (reference sequence). This CDR3 spans 13 amino acids. V shed 4 bases and J 6 bases; nucleotides not matched to a gene: 5. The CDR3, as DNA: TGTGCCAGCAGCCTCCGGGACAGGCAGACCCAGTACTTC. Translated, it gives CASSLRDRQTQYF.

The chain is built from TRBV5-4 and TRBJ2-7; 16 bases are a match to TRBD2. Germline lookup yields CDR1 SGHNT and CDR2 YYREEE (reference sequence). The CDR3 is made up of 16 amino acids. J gave up 3 bases and V 3 bases, and 3 bases lay outside the gene matches. CDR3 nucleotide sequence: TGTGCCAGCAGCTCGGGACTAGCGGGAGGGGGCTACGAGCAGTACTTC. It translates to CASSSGLAGGGYEQYF.

The rearrangement joins TRBV7-9 to TRBJ2-1, with a possible D match to TRBD2 (6 bases). The CDR3 length is 16 residues. The germline V and J ends were trimmed by 1 base and 8 bases, with 18 bases remaining between them. CDR1 and CDR2 (germline): SEHNR, FQNEAQ (reference sequence). In nucleotides, the CDR3 is TGTGCCAGCAGCTTAGGTAATGCGGGGAACGGGTATGAGCAGTTCTTC. Its protein product is CASSLGNAGNGYEQFF. Filled out from reference TRBV7-9 and TRBJ2-1, the complete variable domain reads DTGVSQNPRHKITKRGQNVTFRCDPISEHNRLYWYRQTLGQGPEFLTYFQNEAQLEKSRLLSDRFSAERPKGSFSTLEIQRTEQGDSAMYLCASSLGNAGNGYEQFFGPGTRLTVL.

The table lists this clone with a few counts. This chain joins TRBV21-1 and TRBJ2-7; no DNA check was done on the table's D call, TRBD1. TRBV21-1 is a listed pseudogene. The CDR3 covers 20 residues. In nucleotides, the CDR3 is TGTGCCAGCAGCAAAAGCGGTCAGCTACTTCGGGACAGGGTGTCCTACGAGCAGTACTTC. Encoded protein: CASSKSGQLLRDRVSYEQYF.

In this sample, this clone turned up a few times. This chain links TRBV12-3 or TRBV12-4 with TRBJ2-7; D gene ambiguous. Deletions cut 6 bases from V and 4 bases from J, with 10 bases between. The CDR3 has 12 residues. For the CDR3, the DNA is TGTGCCAGCAGCCTACACCTGTACGAGCAGTACTTC. This gives the protein CASSLHLYEQYF.

The rearrangement links TRBV5-5 to TRBJ2-1, with 12 positions matching TRBD2. The CDR3 covers 15 residues. V was pared by 4 bases and J by 8 bases, with 7 bases of the junction left unmatched. Per the germline V gene, CDR1 is SGHKS and CDR2 is YYEKEE (reference sequence). CDR3 in DNA: TGTGCCAGCAGCCCCAGACTAGCGGGAGAGGATGAGCAGTTCTTC. It specifies CASSPRLAGEDEQFF.

V gene TRBV24-1 combines with J gene TRBJ1-5, with a tentative D call TRBD1 (6 bases). Trimming cost V 0 bases and J 2 bases, with 22 bases left between them. Germline V CDR1 and CDR2: KGHDR, SFDVKD. The CDR3 has 20 amino acids. CDR3 in amino acids: CATSDLVGGAPSRGNQPQHF. The CDR3 coding sequence is TGTGCCACCAGTGATTTGGTGGGGGGGGCTCCTTCAAGGGGCAATCAGCCCCAGCATTTT.